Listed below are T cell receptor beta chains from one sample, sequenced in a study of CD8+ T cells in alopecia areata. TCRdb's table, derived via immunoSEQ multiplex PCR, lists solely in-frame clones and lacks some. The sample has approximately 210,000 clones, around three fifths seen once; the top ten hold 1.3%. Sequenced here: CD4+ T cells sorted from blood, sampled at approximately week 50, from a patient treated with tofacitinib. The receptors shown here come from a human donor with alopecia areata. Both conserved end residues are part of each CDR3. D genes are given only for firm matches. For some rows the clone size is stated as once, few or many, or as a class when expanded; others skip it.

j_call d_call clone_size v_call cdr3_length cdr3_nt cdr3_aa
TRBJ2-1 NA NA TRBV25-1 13 TGTGCCAGCCGACCCTCAGGGCGCCCAGAGCAGTTCTTC CASRPSGRPEQFF
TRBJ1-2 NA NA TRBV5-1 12 TGCGCCAGCAGCTTGGCTGGCTATGGCTACACCTTC CASSLAGYGYTF
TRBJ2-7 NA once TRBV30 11 TGTGCCTGGAGTGGGAGGTCGGAGCAGTACTTC CAWSGRSEQYF
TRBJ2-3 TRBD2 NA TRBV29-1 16 TGCAGCGTTGTTGCCCCCCCGGGACTAGCGTCAGATACGCAGTATTTT CSVVAPPGLASDTQYF
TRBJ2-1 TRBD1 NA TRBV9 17 TGTGCCAGCAGCCCATCCCATGGGGGACAGAGCTACAATGAGCAGTTCTTC CASSPSHGGQSYNEQFF
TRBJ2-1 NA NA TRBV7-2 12 TGTGCCAGCAGCTCATTTGGGAATGAGCAGTTCTTC CASSSFGNEQFF
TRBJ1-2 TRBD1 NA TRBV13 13 TGTGCCAGCAGTACAGGGGCGAAGGGCGGCTACACCTTC CASSTGAKGGYTF
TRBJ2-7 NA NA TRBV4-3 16 TGCGCCAGCAGCCAATACCTCGCGGGCTCCGGGTACGAGCAGTACTTC CASSQYLAGSGYEQYF
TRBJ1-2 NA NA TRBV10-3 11 TGTGCCGTCAGGGCGGGGACTGGCTACACCTTC CAVRAGTGYTF
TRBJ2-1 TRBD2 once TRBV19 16 TGTGCCAGTACCTCATTGGGACTAGCGGGACTCAATGAGCAGTTCTTC CASTSLGLAGLNEQFF
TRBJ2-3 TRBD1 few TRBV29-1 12 TGCAGCGCAGAACAGGGGACAGATACGCAGTATTTT CSAEQGTDTQYF
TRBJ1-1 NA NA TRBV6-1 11 TGTGCCAGCAGTCCCCCCACTGAAGCTTTCTTT CASSPPTEAFF
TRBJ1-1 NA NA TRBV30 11 TGTGCCTGGGGTACGAGCACTGAAGCTTTCTTT CAWGTSTEAFF
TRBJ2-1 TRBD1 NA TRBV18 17 TGTGCCAGCTCATCCGGGACAGGGTTTGGTCGTAGCAATGAGCAGTTCTTC CASSSGTGFGRSNEQFF
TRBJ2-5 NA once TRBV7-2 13 TGTGCCAGCAGCTTACCGAATTCGGAGACCCAGTACTTC CASSLPNSETQYF
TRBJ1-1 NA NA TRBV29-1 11 TGCAGCCTCCGACTTGCGACTGAAGCTTTCTTT CSLRLATEAFF
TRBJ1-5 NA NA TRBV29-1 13 TGCAGCGTTGGTGAAAATCAAAATCAGCCCCAGCATTTT CSVGENQNQPQHF
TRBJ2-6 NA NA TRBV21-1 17 TGTGCCAGCAGCAACCCCTCAAGCACGACTGGGGCCAACGTCCTGACTTTC CASSNPSSTTGANVLTF
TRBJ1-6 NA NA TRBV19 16 TGTGCCAGTAGTATACCGCGGTTGGGGTTCGCCTCACCCCTCCACTTT CASSIPRLGFASPLHF
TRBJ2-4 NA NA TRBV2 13 TGTGCCAGCAGTGAAGGGAGTAAAAACATTCAGTACTTC CASSEGSKNIQYF
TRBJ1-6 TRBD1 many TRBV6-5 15 TGTGCCAGCAGTGTTACCGGGACAGGCGATTCACCCCTCCACTTT CASSVTGTGDSPLHF
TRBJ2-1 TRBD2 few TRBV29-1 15 TGCAGCGTTGAGCGGGGACTAGCGGGGTCCAATGAGCAGTTCTTC CSVERGLAGSNEQFF